This TCR beta chain was obtained from a study of cytotoxic CD8 clonotypes in ibrutinib-treated CLL. General study points: Elevated clonality accompanied ibrutinib response, with a return toward baseline values at progression. Baseline levels of clonality went above those of age-matched healthy donors and moved with circulating CD8+ T-cell counts.

Target depth was 1 in 200,000 to 1 in 1 million T cells, about 10x per clonotype. Assay: immunoSEQ multiplex PCR; the TCRdb copy retains only in-frame clones and omits some. Here the sample spans 150,000 to 200,000 clones, 81% being singletons. The CDR3 loop spans 15 amino acids. CDR1 SEHNR and CDR2 FQNEAQ come from the germline V gene (reference sequence). The V gene end was trimmed by 3 bases and the J gene end by 7 bases; junction bases not matched to a gene: 8. Regarding this clone: The antigen remains unidentified.

This chain uses TRBV7-9 with TRBJ2-1; TRBD2 aligns across 8 bases. The TCR comes from a human donor with chronic lymphocytic leukemia. The sample here was PBMCs, taken after 12 months of ibrutinib treatment. The CDR3 bases are TGTGCCAGCAGCTTGCGGGGGGAGGTGGGTAATGAGCAGTTCTTC. It codes for CASSLRGEVGNEQFF.